Listed here are 18 T cell receptor beta chains from one sample, sequenced in a study of HIV-infected children after antiretroviral therapy interruption (dated by TCRdb to about 2019). Library construction relied on 3' RACE. These reads were obtained on an Illumina MiSeq. TCR libraries were built from RNA using a 3' RACE protocol with unique molecular identifiers to correct PCR amplification bias. TCRdb handled the public reads itself, with Q25 trimming in fastp and clone calling in MiXCR, and kept productive beta chains. Duplicate CDR3 protein sequences are folded into a single record with the most common DNA and genes. The sample table lists around 50,000 distinct CDR3 sequences, 4.3% of them with a count of one. The ten biggest clones cover roughly 0.7% of the sample. The treatment or condition label, read with the paper, signifies: PENTA 11 planned treatment interruption arm or continuous ART arm.

The sample in question was CD45RA+ CD4+ T cells from PBMCs, pooled from several time points, obtained from a donor given antiretroviral therapy, either interrupted or continuous. What this sample's cell subset or site label stands for: naive CD4+ CD45RA+ CD45RO- T cells. The receptors were sampled from a pool of human donors with HIV.

The chain employs TRBV4-1 and TRBJ2-7; 8 bases align to TRBD2. V lost 0 bases and J lost 6; bases outside the gene matches: 7. The CDR3 extends over 15 amino acids. Germline V lookup: CDR1 MGHRA, CDR2 YSYEKL. The chain's CDR3 is CASSQDGTRPSEQYF. The CDR3 nucleotides read TGCGCCAGCAGCCAAGACGGGACTAGGCCCTCCGAGCAGTACTTC.

This clonotype was counted many times. This chain connects TRBV4-1 to TRBJ2-5, with a weak D call TRBD2 (6 bases). Germline assignment: CDR1 MGHRA and CDR2 YSYEKL. Trimming shortened V by 4 bases and J by 5 bases, and 17 bases separated the two germline ends. The CDR3 extends over 15 amino acids. CDR3 region: CASSLTGGEWETQYF. The CDR3 DNA reads as TGCGCCAGCAGCCTAACTGGAGGGGAATGGGAGACCCAGTACTTC.

In its sample, this clonotype is medium-sized (0.01 to 0.1%). This chain joins TRBV3-1 and TRBJ1-2; D ambiguous. The CDR3 extends over 13 amino acids. Germline V gives CDR1 LGHDT, CDR2 YNNKEL (reference sequence). With 0 bases removed from V and 7 bases from J, the gap between germline ends came to 9 bases. DNA of the CDR3: TGTGCCAGCAGCCAAGAGTATCTCTTTGGCTACACCTTC. This gives the protein CASSQEYLFGYTF.

This clonotype was recorded at least ten times. This chain uses TRBV19 with TRBJ1-5; a weak D match, TRBD1 (5 bases). The CDR3 contains 17 residues. CDR1 and CDR2 (germline): LNHDA, SQIVND (reference sequence). Trimming stripped 6 bases from V and 0 bases from J, with 18 bases between. For the CDR3, the DNA is TGTGCCAGTAGCCCACTGGGGGGGGGTTATAGCAATCAGCCCCAGCATTTT. Amino acids: CASSPLGGGYSNQPQHF.

This clonotype was detected only a few times. An end of the junction does not agree with germline; a read error may underlie this. The rearrangement links TRBV2 to TRBJ2-5; TRBD2 might be the D (5 bases). This CDR3 is built from 11 residues. In germline, CDR1 is SNHLY, CDR2 FYNNEI. The CDR3 nucleotides are TGTGCCAGCAGTGAAGCGTACCCCGGGGACTTC. Translating gives CASSEAYPGDF.

This clonotype has a count of ten or more. CDR3: CASSFPGQEGDTQYF. For the CDR3, the DNA is TGTGCCAGCAGTTTCCCGGGACAGGAGGGGGATACGCAGTATTTT. The V call is TRBV12-3 or TRBV12-4, the J call TRBJ2-3; TRBD1 agrees at 8 bases. This CDR3 is 15 amino acids long. V gave up 3 bases and J gave up 6 bases; unmatched junction bases: 8.

The table lists this clonotype with many counts. The chain employs TRBV2 and TRBJ2-2, with TRBD1 matching over 7 bases. CDR3 size: 14 residues. Germline CDR1 reads SNHLY; CDR2 reads FYNNEI. Trimming at V came to 7 bases and at J to 4 bases, leaving 6 bases not matched to a gene. CDR3 region: CASIDRESTGELFF. The CDR3, as DNA: TGTGCCAGCATCGACAGGGAGAGCACCGGGGAGCTGTTTTTT.

In this sample, this clonotype turned up many times. The gene calls are TRBV10-3 and TRBJ2-7; maybe TRBD1 (6 bases). This CDR3 is built from 13 residues. From germline, CDR1 is ENHRY and CDR2 SYGVKD. V was pared by 6 bases and J by 6 bases, with 15 bases between. The CDR3 spells CAISRDKRPEQYF. CDR3 bases: TGTGCCATCAGCCGGGACAAGAGACCCGAGCAGTACTTC.

This clonotype showed up many times. This chain links TRBV5-4 with TRBJ2-2, with 12 bases aligning to TRBD2. CDR1 is SGHNT and CDR2 is YYREEE in the germline V gene (reference sequence). Unmatched junction bases numbered 0, after V lost 0 bases and J lost 3 bases. This CDR3 is built from 16 residues. The CDR3 DNA reads TGTGCCAGCAGCTTGGGGACTAGCGGGGACACCGGGGAGCTGTTTTTT. Its protein product is CASSLGTSGDTGELFF.

This clonotype has at least ten counts. The chain combines TRBV12-3 or TRBV12-4 with TRBJ2-7, with 10 nucleotides matching TRBD1. The CDR3 has 14 residues. Unmatched junction bases numbered 5, after V lost 8 bases and J lost 1 base. CDR3 loop: CASGDRGGSYEQYF. CDR3 DNA: TGTGCCAGCGGGGACAGGGGAGGGTCCTACGAGCAGTACTTC.

This clonotype appeared many times. The chain employs TRBV24-1 and TRBJ2-3; 9 bases fit TRBD1. CDR3 length equals 17 residues. In germline, CDR1 is KGHDR, CDR2 SFDVKD. Germline trimming cut 4 bases from V and 3 bases from J; bases unmatched to any gene: 10. The CDR3 coding sequence is TGTGCCACCAGTGAGCCACCGGGACAGGGAGGGACAGATACGCAGTATTTT. Translating it yields CATSEPPGQGGTDTQYF.

By share of the sample, this clonotype is medium-sized. CDR3 sequence reads: CAISESRQGGNTIYF. For the CDR3, the DNA is TGTGCCATCAGTGAGTCGAGACAGGGTGGAAACACCATATATTTT. The chain employs TRBV10-3 and TRBJ1-3; 7 bases agree with TRBD1. The CDR3 extends over 15 amino acids. Unmatched junction bases numbered 2, after V lost 0 bases and J lost 3 bases. The germline V gene encodes CDR1 ENHRY and CDR2 SYGVKD.

This clonotype was detected ten times or more. V is TRBV7-2 and J is TRBJ2-3; D possibly matches TRBD1 or TRBD2 (6 bases each). The CDR3 runs 15 residues. The ends were cut back, 6 bases at V and 1 base at J, with 14 bases in the middle. Germline CDR1 reads SGHTA; CDR2 reads FQGNSA. CDR3 bases: TGTGCCAGCAGTCCAAGGGGGGCAGGCACAGATACGCAGTATTTT. Amino acid sequence: CASSPRGAGTDTQYF.

This clonotype was found a few times. The chain carries TRBV3-1 and TRBJ2-3; no firm D call. Trimming removed 4 bases from V and 0 bases from J, with 5 bases in between. CDR1 is LGHDT and CDR2 is YNNKEL in the germline V gene (reference sequence). CDR3 length equals 13 residues. The CDR3 loop is CASSRLSTDTQYF. The CDR3 DNA reads TGTGCCAGCAGCCGCCTTAGCACAGATACGCAGTATTTT.

The V gene is TRBV14, the J gene TRBJ2-3, with TRBD1 identical over 9 bases. Per germline, CDR1 SGHDN and CDR2 FVKESK. V shed 4 bases, J shed 2 bases, and the junction held 4 bases outside the gene matches. The length of the CDR3 is 15 residues. The CDR3 DNA follows: TGTGCCAGCAGCCGGGGGACAGGGCCCACAGATACGCAGTATTTT. As protein: CASSRGTGPTDTQYF. Full variable domain (outside the CDR3, taken from reference TRBV14 and TRBJ2-3): EAGVTQFPSHSVIEKGQTVTLRCDPISGHDNLYWYRRVMGKEIKFLLHFVKESKQDESGMPNNRFLAERTGGTYSTLKVQPAELEDSGVYFCASSRGTGPTDTQYFGPGTRLTVL.

This clonotype was found many times. The genes are TRBV5-1 and TRBJ2-1, with D possibly matching TRBD1 (6 bases). There are 15 residues in the CDR3. V lost 0 bases to trimming and J lost 4 bases, with 11 bases between them. Germline loops: CDR1 SGHRS, CDR2 YFSETQ. DNA of the CDR3: TGCGCCAGCAGCTTGGGCCAGGGGTCTTACAATGAGCAGTTCTTC. This sequence encodes CASSLGQGSYNEQFF.

There are many counts of this clonotype. J is TRBJ2-7 and V is TRBV12-3 or TRBV12-4; D gene uncertain. Trimming pared 4 bases from V and 3 bases from J, leaving 7 bases between. This CDR3 spans 12 amino acids. CDR3 bases: TGTGCCAGCAGTTCTGACTTCTACGAGCAGTACTTC. It yields the protein CASSSDFYEQYF.

This clonotype was seen repeatedly, ten times or more. The chain uses TRBV24-1 and TRBJ2-3; D is undetermined. The CDR3 is 14 amino acids. V lost 3 bases to trimming and J lost 2 bases, with 8 bases between them. Germline V gene data show CDR1 as KGHDR and CDR2 as SFDVKD. CDR3 loop: CATSDNTSTDTQYF. The CDR3 DNA is TGTGCCACCAGTGATAACACGTCCACAGATACGCAGTATTTT.